Listed below are T cell receptor beta chains from one sample, sequenced in a study of T cell clones after liver transplantation. The assay was immunoSEQ multiplex PCR, and TCRdb's table has in-frame clones only and misses some. The repertoire holds over 70,000 clones, with under 90% as singletons. Sequencing was performed on CD4+ T cells from blood, taken 12 months after liver transplant. The receptors here all came from a human patient who received a liver transplant. A share of the T cells may be of graft donor origin. CDR3s include the opening cysteine and the closing phenylalanine or tryptophan. Fields, in order: CDR3 protein, V gene, J gene, clone size, D gene. The D gene is left open where the match is weak. Where a row states a size, it is once, few, many or the class of an expanded clone; other rows omit it.

CASRPAGAGNQPQHF	TRBV19	TRBJ1-5	.	.
CASSPRQGYEKLFF	TRBV5-1	TRBJ1-4	.	TRBD1
CASSRFTSGSDTQYF	TRBV19	TRBJ2-3	.	TRBD2
CASSRLRQVRTDTQYF	TRBV2	TRBJ2-3	.	.
CASSSPRDRGNGYEQYF	TRBV28	TRBJ2-7	.	TRBD1
CASSSTGNEQYF	TRBV6-6	TRBJ2-7	.	.
CASSKGQGLQGYTF	TRBV5-1	TRBJ1-2	.	TRBD1
CASSATGGKDEKLFF	TRBV18	TRBJ1-4	.	TRBD1
CASSQGSSGGQFF	TRBV4-3	TRBJ2-1	.	TRBD2
CASIRRYEQYF	TRBV10-1	TRBJ2-7	.	.
CASSLGVQPHEQFF	TRBV7-2	TRBJ2-1	.	.
CAISDGVGYTF	TRBV10-3	TRBJ1-2	.	.
CASSLGTGWTEAFF	TRBV11-2	TRBJ1-1	.	TRBD1
CASSTQNSNQPQHF	TRBV6-1	TRBJ1-5	.	.
CASSSQRERFF	TRBV5-1	TRBJ2-1	.	.
CASSSGPNQPQHF	TRBV7-2	TRBJ1-5	.	.
CASSVGTGSGLAFF	TRBV9	TRBJ1-1	.	TRBD1
CASSQDLASANYEQYF	TRBV4-3	TRBJ2-7	.	.
CASSQDFTGARNEQYF	TRBV4-3	TRBJ2-7	.	TRBD1
CASRRGLQETQYF	TRBV28	TRBJ2-5	once	.
CSVEGRGWSTEAFF	TRBV29-1	TRBJ1-1	.	.
CASSPRESPSSYNEQFF	TRBV5-6	TRBJ2-1	.	.
CAWIESGLAGEDEQFF	TRBV30	TRBJ2-1	.	TRBD2
CASSRPGQGFKAFF	TRBV14	TRBJ1-1	.	TRBD1
CASSERAQRGYEQYF	TRBV6-1	TRBJ2-7	.	.
CASSLGDPMRDTQYF	TRBV6-5	TRBJ2-3	.	.
CAWSPRGERHQPQHF	TRBV30	TRBJ1-5	.	.
CASSLAEGTEAFF	TRBV7-9	TRBJ1-1	.	.
CASSAGTGDGYTF	TRBV2	TRBJ1-2	.	TRBD1
CASSERSRNTEAFF	TRBV2	TRBJ1-1	.	.
CASSRRGGPDNEQFF	TRBV11-1	TRBJ2-1	.	.
CASTDRGFEQPQHF	TRBV28	TRBJ1-5	.	TRBD1
CASSLNKQTFSGANVLTF	TRBV7-2	TRBJ2-6	.	.
CASSQERTGTEAFF	TRBV4-1	TRBJ1-1	.	TRBD1
CASSGGTSGRANYEQYF	TRBV13	TRBJ2-7	.	TRBD2
CAGHRGYGPQHF	TRBV28	TRBJ1-5	.	TRBD1